This entry lists 6 T cell receptor beta chains sequenced from one sample in a study of blood T cell repertoires in COVID-19. Repertoires were generated with immunoSEQ multiplex PCR, while TCRdb's copy carries only in-frame clones and drops some. Of 85,000 to 120,000 clones in the sample, roughly 89% are singletons; the top ten hold 1.9%. Sequencing was done on a sample of peripheral blood. Receptors were obtained from a woman aged 45-60 years with COVID-19, enrolled during active disease.

The V call is TRBV13, the J call TRBJ1-2, with D perhaps matching TRBD1 (6 bases). The CDR3 is made up of 16 amino acids. Germline CDR1 is PRHDT and CDR2 is FYEKMQ (reference sequence). V was pared by 5 bases and J by 0 bases, with 16 bases between. This CDR3 is CASSHPNRDSNYGYTF. In nucleotides, the CDR3 is TGTGCCAGCAGCCACCCCAACAGGGATTCTAACTATGGCTACACCTTC.

In its sample, this clone was seen a few times. The J gene is TRBJ1-3, the V gene TRBV2; D might be TRBD1 (6 bases). In germline, CDR1 is SNHLY, CDR2 FYNNEI. Trimming pared 6 bases from V and 4 bases from J, leaving 16 bases between. The CDR3 runs to 15 residues. In DNA, the CDR3 is TGTGCCAGCAGCTTTACAGGGTCGTTCGGAAACACCATATATTTT. It codes for CASSFTGSFGNTIYF.

The chain couples TRBV28 to TRBJ1-2; 8 nucleotides agree with TRBD1. This CDR3 spans 12 amino acids. The germline CDR1 and CDR2 sequences are MDHEN and SYDVKM. The junction had 5 bases not matched to a gene; V was cut back by 6 bases and J by 8 bases. The CDR3 reads CASRQGARGYTF. The CDR3 bases are TGTGCCAGCAGGCAGGGGGCGCGGGGCTACACCTTC.

CDR3 amino acids: CASIQRAGQGVHENTEAFF. DNA for the CDR3: TGTGCCAGCATCCAAAGAGCGGGACAGGGGGTTCACGAGAACACTGAAGCTTTCTTT. V is TRBV21-1 and J is TRBJ1-1; the table's D call TRBD1 went unverified against the DNA. TRBV21-1 is classified as a pseudogene. The CDR3 contains 19 residues.

The rearrangement joins TRBV7-2 to TRBJ2-7; 12 bases match TRBD2. The V gene's germline CDR1 is SGHTA and CDR2 FQGNSA. The length of the CDR3 is 16 residues. V was clipped by 5 bases and J by 3 bases; unmatched bases: 8. CDR3: CASSHMGTSGYYEQYV. The CDR3 DNA reads TGTGCCAGCAGCCACATGGGGACTAGCGGGTACTACGAGCAGTACGTC.

The chain recombines TRBV19 with TRBJ1-1, with D unclear. Germline values: CDR1 LNHDA, CDR2 SQIVND (reference sequence). The CDR3 extends over 15 amino acids. V lost 5 bases, J lost 5 bases, and 18 bases lay in between. Here the CDR3 reads CASSAFRARGTEAFF. The CDR3 bases are TGTGCCAGTAGTGCCTTCCGGGCCCGAGGGACTGAAGCTTTCTTT.